This TCR beta chain originates from a study of blood T cell repertoires in COVID-19. Study as a whole: Samples came from the United States, Italy and Spain, spanning acute and convalescent COVID-19. Nucleic acid was either cDNA or gDNA, and it came from T cells, B-cell-depleted T cells, or PBMCs.

CDR3 length equals 13 residues. Germline V gene sequence: CDR1 SGHNT, CDR2 YENEEA. After removal of 5 bases from V and 5 bases from J, the junction contained 2 bases not matched to a gene. Sequenced by immunoSEQ multiplex PCR; TCRdb stores in-frame clones only, minus some. The data show some 250,000 clones, with 80% to 90% seen just once and about 9.3% held by the top ten. Recruits, aged roughly 18 to 100 years, lived in 20 to 30 US areas. Participant-given clinical history determined each cohort assignment. Sequenced material: PBMCs or T cells enriched from blood (not recorded which). The TCR comes from a man between 40 and 49 years old who had recovered from COVID-19. This chain uses TRBV11-3 with TRBJ2-2; 7 bases agree with TRBD1. The CDR3 sequence is CASSDRVTGELFF. The CDR3 region has the DNA TGTGCCAGCAGCGACAGGGTTACCGGGGAGCTGTTTTTT.